This T cell receptor beta chain derives from a study of blood T cells in healthy people across ages. It was with a sample-barcoded 5' primer and a J-beta primer mix that a second PCR of roughly 7 to 12 cycles was run. TCRdb called the 5' RACE reads again in MiXCR, with one record for every CDR3 protein. The sample comprises about 1,500,000 distinct CDR3 sequences, about 28% of which are singletons, and roughly 8.2% rests with the top ten. The length of the CDR3 is 14 residues. The germline gives CDR1 MNHEY, CDR2 SMNVEV (reference sequence). V lost 6 bases and J lost 5, with 16 bases in between. The chain recombines TRBV27 with TRBJ1-2, with D possibly TRBD1 on 6 matching bases. This receptor was obtained from a woman in her 30s in good health. The specimen sequenced was blood. Written as DNA, the CDR3 is TGTGCCAGCAGACAACAGGGTAGTAGGTATGGCTACACCTTC. The encoded protein is CASRQQGSRYGYTF.